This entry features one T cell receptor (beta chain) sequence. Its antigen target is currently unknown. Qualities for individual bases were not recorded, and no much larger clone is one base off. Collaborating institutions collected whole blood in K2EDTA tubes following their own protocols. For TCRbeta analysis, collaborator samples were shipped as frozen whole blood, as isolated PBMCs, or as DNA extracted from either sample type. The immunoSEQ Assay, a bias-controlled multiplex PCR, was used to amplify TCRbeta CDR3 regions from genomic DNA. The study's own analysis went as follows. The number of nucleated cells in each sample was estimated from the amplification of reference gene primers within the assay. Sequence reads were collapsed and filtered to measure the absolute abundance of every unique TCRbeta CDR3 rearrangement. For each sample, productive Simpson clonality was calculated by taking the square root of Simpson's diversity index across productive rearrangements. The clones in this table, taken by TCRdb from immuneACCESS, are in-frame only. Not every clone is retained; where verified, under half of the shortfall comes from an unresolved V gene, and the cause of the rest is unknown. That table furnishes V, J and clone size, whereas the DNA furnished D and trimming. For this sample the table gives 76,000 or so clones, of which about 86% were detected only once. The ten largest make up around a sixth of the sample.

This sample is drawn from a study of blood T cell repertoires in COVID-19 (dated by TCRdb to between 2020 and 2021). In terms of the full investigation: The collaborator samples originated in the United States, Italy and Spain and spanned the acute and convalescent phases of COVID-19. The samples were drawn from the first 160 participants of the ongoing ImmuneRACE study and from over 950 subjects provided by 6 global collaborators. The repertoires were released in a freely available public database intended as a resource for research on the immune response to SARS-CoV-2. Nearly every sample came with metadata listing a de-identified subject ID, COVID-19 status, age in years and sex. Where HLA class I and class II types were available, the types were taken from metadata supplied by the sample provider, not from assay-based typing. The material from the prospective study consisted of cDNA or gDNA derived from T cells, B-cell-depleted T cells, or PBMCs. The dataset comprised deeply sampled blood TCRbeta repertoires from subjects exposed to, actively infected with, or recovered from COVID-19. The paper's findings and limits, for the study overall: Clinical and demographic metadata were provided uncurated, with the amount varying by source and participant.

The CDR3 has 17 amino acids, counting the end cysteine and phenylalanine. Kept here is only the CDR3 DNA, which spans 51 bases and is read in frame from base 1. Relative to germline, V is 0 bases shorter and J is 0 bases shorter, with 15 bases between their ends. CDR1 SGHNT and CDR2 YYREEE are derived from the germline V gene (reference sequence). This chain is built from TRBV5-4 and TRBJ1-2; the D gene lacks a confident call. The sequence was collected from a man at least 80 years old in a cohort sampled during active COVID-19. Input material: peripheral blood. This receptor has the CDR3 CASSLGVENIANYGYTF. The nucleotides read TGTGCCAGCAGCTTGGGGGTGGAGAACATAGCTAACTATGGCTACACCTTC.